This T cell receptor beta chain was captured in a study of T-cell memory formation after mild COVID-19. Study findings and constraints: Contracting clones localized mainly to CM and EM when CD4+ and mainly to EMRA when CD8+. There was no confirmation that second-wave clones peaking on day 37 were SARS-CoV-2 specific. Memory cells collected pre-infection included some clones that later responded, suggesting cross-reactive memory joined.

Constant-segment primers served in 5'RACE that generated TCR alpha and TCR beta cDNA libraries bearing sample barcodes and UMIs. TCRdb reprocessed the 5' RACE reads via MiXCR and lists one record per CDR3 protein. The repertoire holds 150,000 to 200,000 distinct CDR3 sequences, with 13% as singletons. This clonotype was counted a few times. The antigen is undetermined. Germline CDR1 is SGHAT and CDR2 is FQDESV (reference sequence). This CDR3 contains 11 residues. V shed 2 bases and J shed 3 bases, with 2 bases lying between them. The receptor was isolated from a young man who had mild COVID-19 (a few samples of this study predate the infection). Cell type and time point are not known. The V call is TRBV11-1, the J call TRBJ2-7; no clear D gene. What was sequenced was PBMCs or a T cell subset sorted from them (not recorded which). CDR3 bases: TGTGCCAGCAGCTTAATCTACGAGCAGTACTTC. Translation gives CASSLIYEQYF.